This is a list of T cell receptor beta chains from one sample in a study of blood T cell repertoires in COVID-19. Data came from immunoSEQ multiplex PCR; TCRdb stores just in-frame clones and leaves some out. This sample has around 150,000 clones, with 85% found just once. The sequenced sample consisted of peripheral blood. The receptor source for this set is a human donor with acute or convalescent COVID-19. The donor label of this sample is uncertain. The CDR3 runs from the conserved cysteine through the conserved F or W. Each record gives: V gene, J gene, D gene, CDR3 DNA, CDR3 protein. A D gene is named only where the DNA matches it firmly.

TRBV19	TRBJ1-2	TRBD1	TGTGCCAGTAGTCCCCCTCGACAGGGGGCGAACGGCTACACCTTC	CASSPPRQGANGYTF
TRBV4-1	TRBJ2-1	.	TGCGCCAGCAGCCAAGACGGTCATAGGGACTTCGAGTTCTTC	CASSQDGHRDFEFF
TRBV28	TRBJ2-7	.	TGTGCCAGCACCTCGATCGAACAGATCTACGAGCAGTACTTC	CASTSIEQIYEQYF
TRBV27	TRBJ1-6	TRBD1	TGTGCCAGCAACCCAGGGGGCGCCGGGTCACCCCTCCACTTT	CASNPGGAGSPLHF
TRBV27	TRBJ1-5	.	TGTGCCAGCCGATACCAGGCAGGGCCAAATCAGCCCCAGCATTTT	CASRYQAGPNQPQHF
TRBV19	TRBJ1-6	.	TGTGCCAGTACCCCCCGCCACAGCTACAGTAATTCACCCCTCCACTTT	CASTPRHSYSNSPLHF
TRBV14	TRBJ1-6	.	TGTGCCAGCAGCCAAGATTTCGCAGCACCCCTCCACTTT	CASSQDFAAPLHF
TRBV30	TRBJ1-2	.	TGTGCCTGGATACGTCCTGCCGGTCTATCAAAGAACTATGGCTACACCTTC	CAWIRPAGLSKNYGYTF
TRBV24-1	TRBJ2-2	.	TGTGCCACCAGTGAACTAGTCACGGGGGAGCTGTTTTTT	CATSELVTGELFF
TRBV15	TRBJ2-7	TRBD1	TGTGCCACCAGCACAAGACAGGGCTTCTGGAACGAGCAGTACTTC	CATSTRQGFWNEQYF
TRBV4-2	TRBJ2-1	TRBD2	TGTGCCAGCAGCCAAGCCAGCGGGGGCGGGAATGAGCAGTTCTTC	CASSQASGGGNEQFF